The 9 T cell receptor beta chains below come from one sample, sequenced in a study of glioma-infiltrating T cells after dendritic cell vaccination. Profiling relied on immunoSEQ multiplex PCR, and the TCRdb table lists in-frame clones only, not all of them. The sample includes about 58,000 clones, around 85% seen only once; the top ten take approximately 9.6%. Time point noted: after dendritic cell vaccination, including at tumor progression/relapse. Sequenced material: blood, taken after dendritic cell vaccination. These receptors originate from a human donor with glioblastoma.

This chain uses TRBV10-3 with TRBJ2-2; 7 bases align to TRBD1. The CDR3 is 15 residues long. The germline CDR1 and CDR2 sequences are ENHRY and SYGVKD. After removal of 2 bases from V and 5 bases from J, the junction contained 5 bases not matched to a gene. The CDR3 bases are TGTGCCATCAGTGAGACAGGGGTTCGTACCGGGGAGCTGTTTTTT. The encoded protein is CAISETGVRTGELFF.

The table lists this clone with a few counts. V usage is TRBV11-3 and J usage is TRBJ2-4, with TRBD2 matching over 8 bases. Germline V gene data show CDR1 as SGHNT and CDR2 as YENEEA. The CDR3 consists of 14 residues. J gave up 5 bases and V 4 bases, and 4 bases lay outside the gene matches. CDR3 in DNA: TGTGCCAGCAGCTCCGACGGGGGGGAAAACATTCAGTACTTC. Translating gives CASSSDGGENIQYF.

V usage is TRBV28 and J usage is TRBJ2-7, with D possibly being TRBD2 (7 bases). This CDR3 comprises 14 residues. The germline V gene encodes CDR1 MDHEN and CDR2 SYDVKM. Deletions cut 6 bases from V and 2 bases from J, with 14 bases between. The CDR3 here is CASSRPGGPYEQYF. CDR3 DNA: TGTGCCAGCAGCCGCCCCGGGGGGCCCTACGAGCAGTACTTC.

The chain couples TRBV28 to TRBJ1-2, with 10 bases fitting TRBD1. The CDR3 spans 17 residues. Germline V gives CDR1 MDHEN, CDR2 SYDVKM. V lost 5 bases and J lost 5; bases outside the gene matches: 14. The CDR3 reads CASSPGQGGPNSYGYTF. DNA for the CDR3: TGTGCCAGCAGTCCCGGACAGGGGGGCCCTAACTCTTATGGCTACACCTTC.

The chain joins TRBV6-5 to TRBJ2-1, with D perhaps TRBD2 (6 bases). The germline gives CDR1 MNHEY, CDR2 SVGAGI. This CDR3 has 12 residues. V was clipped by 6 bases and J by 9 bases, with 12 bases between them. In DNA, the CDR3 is TGTGCCAGCAGCTCGGGGGTTACTGAGCAGTTCTTC. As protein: CASSSGVTEQFF.

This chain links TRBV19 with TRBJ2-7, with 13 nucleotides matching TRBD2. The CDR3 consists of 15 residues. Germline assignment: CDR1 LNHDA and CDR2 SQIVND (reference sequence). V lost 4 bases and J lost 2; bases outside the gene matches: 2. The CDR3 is CASSTTSGGAYEQYF. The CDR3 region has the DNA TGTGCCAGTAGTACTACTAGCGGGGGGGCCTACGAGCAGTACTTC.

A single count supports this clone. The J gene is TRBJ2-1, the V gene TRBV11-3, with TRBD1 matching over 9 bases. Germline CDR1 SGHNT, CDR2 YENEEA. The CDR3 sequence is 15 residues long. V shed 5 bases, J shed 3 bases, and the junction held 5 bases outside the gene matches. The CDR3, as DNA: TGTGCCAGCAGCCCCCGACAGGGGGGCTACAATGAGCAGTTCTTC. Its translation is CASSPRQGGYNEQFF.

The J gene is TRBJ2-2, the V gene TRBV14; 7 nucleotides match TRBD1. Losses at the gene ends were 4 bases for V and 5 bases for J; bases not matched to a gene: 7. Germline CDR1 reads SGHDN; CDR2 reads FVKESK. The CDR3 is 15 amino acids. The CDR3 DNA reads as TGTGCCAGCAGCCGAGCAGACAGGGTGACCGGGGAGCTGTTTTTT. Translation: CASSRADRVTGELFF.

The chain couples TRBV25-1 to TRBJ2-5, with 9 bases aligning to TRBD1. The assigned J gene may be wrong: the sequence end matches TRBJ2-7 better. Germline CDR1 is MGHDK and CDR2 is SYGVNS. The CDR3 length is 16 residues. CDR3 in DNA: TGTGCCAGCAGGGGGCCCGGGACAGGGCATTCCTACGAGCAGTACTTC. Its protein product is CASRGPGTGHSYEQYF.